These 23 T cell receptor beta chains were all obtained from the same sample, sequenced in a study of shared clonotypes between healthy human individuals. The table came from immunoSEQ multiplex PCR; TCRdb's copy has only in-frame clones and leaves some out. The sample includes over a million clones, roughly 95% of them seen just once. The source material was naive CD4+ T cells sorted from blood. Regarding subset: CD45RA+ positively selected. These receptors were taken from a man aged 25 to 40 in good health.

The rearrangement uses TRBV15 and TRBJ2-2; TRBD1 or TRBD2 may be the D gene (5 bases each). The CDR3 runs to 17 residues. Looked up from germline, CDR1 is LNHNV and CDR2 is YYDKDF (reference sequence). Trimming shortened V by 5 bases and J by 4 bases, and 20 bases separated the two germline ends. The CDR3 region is CATSVARGQGITGELFF. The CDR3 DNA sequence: TGTGCCACCAGCGTAGCCCGCGGGCAGGGTATCACCGGGGAGCTGTTTTTT.

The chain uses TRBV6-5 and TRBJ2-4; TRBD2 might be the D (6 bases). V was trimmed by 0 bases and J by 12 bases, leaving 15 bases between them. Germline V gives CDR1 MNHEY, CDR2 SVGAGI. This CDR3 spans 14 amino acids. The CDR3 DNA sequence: TGTGCCAGCAGTTACTCGATGTCAGCGGGTTATCAGTACTTC. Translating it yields CASSYSMSAGYQYF.

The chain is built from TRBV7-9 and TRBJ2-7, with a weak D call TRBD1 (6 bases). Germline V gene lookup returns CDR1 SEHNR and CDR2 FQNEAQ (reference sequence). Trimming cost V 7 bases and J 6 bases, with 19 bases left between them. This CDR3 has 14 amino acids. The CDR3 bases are TGTGCCAGCATCCCTAAGACAGGAGGCGGCGAGCAGTACTTC. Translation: CASIPKTGGGEQYF.

This CDR3 reads CASPRSSGPQETQYF. CDR3 DNA sequence: TGTGCCAGCCCGAGGTCTAGCGGCCCGCAAGAGACCCAGTACTTC. The chain uses TRBV25-1 and TRBJ2-5, with TRBD2 matching over 7 bases. The CDR3 covers 15 residues. V trimming: 8 bases; J trimming: 2 bases; junction bases outside the gene matches: 11. Germline V CDR1 and CDR2: MGHDK, SYGVNS. Together with reference TRBV25-1 and TRBJ2-5, the CDR3 gives the full variable domain: EADIYQTPRYLVIGTGKKITLECSQTMGHDKMYWYQQDPGMELHLIHYSYGVNSTEKGDLSSESTVSRIRTEHFPLTLESARPSHTSQYLCASPRSSGPQETQYFGPGTRLLVL.

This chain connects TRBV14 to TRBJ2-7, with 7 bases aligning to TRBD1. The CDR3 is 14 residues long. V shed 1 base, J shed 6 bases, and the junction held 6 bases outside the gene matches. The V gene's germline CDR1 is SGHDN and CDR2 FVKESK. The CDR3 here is CASSQVTGAAEQYF. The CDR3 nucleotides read TGTGCCAGCAGCCAAGTCACAGGGGCCGCCGAGCAGTACTTC.

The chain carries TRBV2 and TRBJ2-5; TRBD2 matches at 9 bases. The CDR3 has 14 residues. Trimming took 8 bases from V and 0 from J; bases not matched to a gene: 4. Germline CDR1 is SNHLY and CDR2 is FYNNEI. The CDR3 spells CASASGAYQETQYF. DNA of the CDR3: TGTGCCAGCGCTAGCGGGGCGTACCAAGAGACCCAGTACTTC.

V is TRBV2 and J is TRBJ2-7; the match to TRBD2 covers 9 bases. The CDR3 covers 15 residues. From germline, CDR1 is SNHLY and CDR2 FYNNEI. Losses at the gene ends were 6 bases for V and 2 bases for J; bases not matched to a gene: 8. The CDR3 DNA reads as TGTGCCAGCAGAGGGCGCGGGAGGGGACCCTACGAGCAGTACTTC. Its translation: CASRGRGRGPYEQYF.

The CDR3: CSVGRDGRGEQYF. In nucleotides, the CDR3 is TGCAGCGTTGGGAGGGACGGGCGCGGCGAGCAGTACTTC. The V and J genes are TRBV29-1 and TRBJ2-7, with D maybe TRBD2 (6 bases). This CDR3 spans 13 amino acids. V was shortened by 4 bases and J by 6 bases, with 16 bases between the two germline ends. Germline-derived CDR1 and CDR2 are SQVTM and ANQGSEA.

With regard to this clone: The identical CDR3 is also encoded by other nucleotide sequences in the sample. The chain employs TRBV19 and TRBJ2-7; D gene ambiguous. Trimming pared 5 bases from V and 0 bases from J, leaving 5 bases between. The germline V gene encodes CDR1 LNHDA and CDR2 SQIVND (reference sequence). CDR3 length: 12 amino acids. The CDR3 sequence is CASSSPSYEQYF. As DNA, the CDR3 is TGTGCCAGTAGTTCGCCCTCCTACGAGCAGTACTTC. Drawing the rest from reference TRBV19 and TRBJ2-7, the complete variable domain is DGGITQSPKYLFRKEGQNVTLSCEQNLNHDAMYWYRQDPGQGLRLIYYSQIVNDFQKGDIAEGYSVSREKKESFPLTVTSAQKNPTAFYLCASSSPSYEQYFGPGTRLTVT.

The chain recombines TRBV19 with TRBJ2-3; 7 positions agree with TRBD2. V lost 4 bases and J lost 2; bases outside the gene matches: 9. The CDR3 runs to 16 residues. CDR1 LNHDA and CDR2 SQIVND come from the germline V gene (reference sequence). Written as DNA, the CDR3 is TGTGCCAGTAGTACAACTAGCGCCCCGCTCACAGATACGCAGTATTTT. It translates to CASSTTSAPLTDTQYF.

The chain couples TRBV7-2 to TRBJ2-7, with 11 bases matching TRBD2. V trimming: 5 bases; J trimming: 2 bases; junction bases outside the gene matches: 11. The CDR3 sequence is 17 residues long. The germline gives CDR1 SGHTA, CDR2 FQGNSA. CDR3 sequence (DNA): TGTGCCAGCAGCGACGTGGGGCGACTAGCGGGACCCTACGAGCAGTACTTC. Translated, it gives CASSDVGRLAGPYEQYF.

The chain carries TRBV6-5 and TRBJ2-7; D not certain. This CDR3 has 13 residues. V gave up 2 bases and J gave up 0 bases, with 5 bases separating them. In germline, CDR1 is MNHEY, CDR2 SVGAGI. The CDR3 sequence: CASSYALSYEQYF. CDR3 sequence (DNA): TGTGCCAGCAGTTACGCCCTCTCCTACGAGCAGTACTTC.

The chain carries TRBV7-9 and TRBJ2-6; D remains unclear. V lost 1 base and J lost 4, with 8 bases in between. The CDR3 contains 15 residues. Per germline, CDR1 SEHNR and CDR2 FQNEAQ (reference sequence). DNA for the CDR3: TGTGCCAGCAGCTTAGAGGGAACGGGGGCCAACGTCCTGACTTTC. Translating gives CASSLEGTGANVLTF.

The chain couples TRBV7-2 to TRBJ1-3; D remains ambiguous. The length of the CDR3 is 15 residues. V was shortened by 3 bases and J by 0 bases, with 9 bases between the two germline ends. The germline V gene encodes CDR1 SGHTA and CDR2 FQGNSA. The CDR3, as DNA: TGTGCCAGCAGCTTCGGTACTCACTCTGGAAACACCATATATTTT. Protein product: CASSFGTHSGNTIYF.

The CDR3 loop is CASSPIGQETQYF. In DNA form, the CDR3 reads TGTGCCAGCTCACCGATCGGGCAAGAGACCCAGTACTTC. This sequence joins TRBV18 and TRBJ2-5; D unresolved. The germline CDR1 and CDR2 sequences are KGHSH and LQKENI. The CDR3 covers 13 residues. Between the trimmed V and J ends, which lost 3 bases and 2 bases, there was a span of 7 bases.

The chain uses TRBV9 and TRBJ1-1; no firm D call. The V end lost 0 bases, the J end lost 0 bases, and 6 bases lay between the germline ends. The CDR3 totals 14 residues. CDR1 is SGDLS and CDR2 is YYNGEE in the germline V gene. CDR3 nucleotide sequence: TGTGCCAGCAGCGTAGATTTATTGAACACTGAAGCTTTCTTT. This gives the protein CASSVDLLNTEAFF.

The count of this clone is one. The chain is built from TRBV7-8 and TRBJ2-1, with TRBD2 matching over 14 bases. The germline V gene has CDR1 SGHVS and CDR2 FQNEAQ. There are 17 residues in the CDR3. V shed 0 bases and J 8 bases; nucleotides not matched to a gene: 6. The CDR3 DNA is TGTGCCAGCAGCTTAGCGCTTGGGACTAGCGGGAGCGATGAGCAGTTCTTC. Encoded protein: CASSLALGTSGSDEQFF.

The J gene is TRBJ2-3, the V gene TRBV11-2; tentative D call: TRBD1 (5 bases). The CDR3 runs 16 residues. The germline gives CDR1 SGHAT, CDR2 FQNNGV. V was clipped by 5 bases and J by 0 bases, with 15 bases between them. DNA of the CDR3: TGTGCCAGCAGCGATAGGACATACTGGAGCACAGATACGCAGTATTTT. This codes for CASSDRTYWSTDTQYF.

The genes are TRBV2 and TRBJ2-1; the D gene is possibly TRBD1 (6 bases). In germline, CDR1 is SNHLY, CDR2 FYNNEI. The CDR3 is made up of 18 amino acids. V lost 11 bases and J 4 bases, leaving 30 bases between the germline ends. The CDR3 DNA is TGTGCCGCTGCCGGGACATCTCAACGGGCCGATCGATACAATGAGCAGTTCTTC. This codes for CAAAGTSQRADRYNEQFF.

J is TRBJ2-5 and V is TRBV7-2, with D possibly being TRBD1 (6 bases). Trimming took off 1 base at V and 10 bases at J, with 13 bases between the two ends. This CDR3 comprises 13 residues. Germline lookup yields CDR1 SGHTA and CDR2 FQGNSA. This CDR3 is CASSLEARDNQYF. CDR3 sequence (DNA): TGTGCCAGCAGCTTAGAGGCCCGGGACAACCAGTACTTC.

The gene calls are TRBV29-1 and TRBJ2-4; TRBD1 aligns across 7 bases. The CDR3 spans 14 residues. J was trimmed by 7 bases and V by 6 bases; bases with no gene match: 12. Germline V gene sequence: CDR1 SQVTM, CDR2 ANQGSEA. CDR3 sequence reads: CSVGPRTGPNIQYF. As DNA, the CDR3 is TGCAGCGTAGGCCCCAGGACAGGTCCTAACATTCAGTACTTC.

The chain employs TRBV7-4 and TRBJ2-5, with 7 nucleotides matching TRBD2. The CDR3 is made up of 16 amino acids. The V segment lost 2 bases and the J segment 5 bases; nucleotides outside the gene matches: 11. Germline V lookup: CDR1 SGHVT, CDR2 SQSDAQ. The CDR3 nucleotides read TGTGCCAGCAGCTTAACGCGTCTCAGGGAGGGTGAGACCCAGTACTTC. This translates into CASSLTRLREGETQYF.

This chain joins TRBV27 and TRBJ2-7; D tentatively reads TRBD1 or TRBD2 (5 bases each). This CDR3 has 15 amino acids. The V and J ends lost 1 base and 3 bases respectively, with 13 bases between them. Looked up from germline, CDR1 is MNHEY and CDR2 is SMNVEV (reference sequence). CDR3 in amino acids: CASSLFPGDLYEQYF. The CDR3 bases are TGTGCCAGCAGTTTATTCCCCGGGGACCTCTACGAGCAGTACTTC.